One and the same sample provided the 6 T cell receptor beta chains below, sequenced in a study of blood T cell repertoires in COVID-19. This table comes from immunoSEQ multiplex PCR, and its TCRdb copy is limited to in-frame clones, with some not included. Found here are under 65,000 clones, around 93% of them singletons; the top ten hold around 3%. The material sequenced was peripheral blood. These receptors were taken from a man aged 45-65 years with acute or convalescent COVID-19.

The chain carries TRBV6-5 and TRBJ2-2, with TRBD2 identical over 7 bases. Germline V gene data show CDR1 as MNHEY and CDR2 as SVGAGI. The CDR3 extends over 13 amino acids. The junction had 5 bases not matched to a gene; V was cut back by 5 bases and J by 8 bases. CDR3 region: CASSLSGEGELFF. In nucleotides, the CDR3 is TGTGCCAGCAGTCTAAGCGGGGAAGGGGAGCTGTTTTTT.

This chain joins TRBV6-2 or TRBV6-3 and TRBJ1-2; D possibly corresponds to TRBD1 (5 bases). Deletions cut 2 bases from V and 0 bases from J, with 10 bases between. The germline V gene has CDR1 MNHEY and CDR2 SVGEGT. This CDR3 is 15 amino acids long. The CDR3 region is CASSYPMTANYGYTF. CDR3 nucleotide sequence: TGTGCCAGCAGTTACCCTATGACAGCTAACTATGGCTACACCTTC.

The chain has TRBV24-1 and TRBJ2-2; 8 bases align to TRBD1. Germline trimming cut 9 bases from V and 4 bases from J; bases unmatched to any gene: 6. The germline gives CDR1 KGHDR, CDR2 SFDVKD. This CDR3 has 14 residues. The CDR3 reads CATQTGAATGELFF. CDR3 DNA: TGTGCCACCCAGACAGGGGCTGCCACCGGGGAGCTGTTTTTT.

The V call is TRBV7-9, the J call TRBJ1-2, with D possibly matching TRBD1 (5 bases). The CDR3 contains 14 residues. Germline assignment: CDR1 SEHNR and CDR2 FQNEAQ (reference sequence). V was cut by 0 bases and J by 2 bases, with 7 bases left in between. Written as DNA, the CDR3 is TGTGCCAGCAGCTTAGCGACAGTCAACTATGGCTACACCTTC. Its translation: CASSLATVNYGYTF.

V and J are TRBV5-1 and TRBJ1-1; D may be TRBD1 (6 bases). The CDR3 is 14 amino acids. V was clipped by 4 bases and J by 2 bases, with 12 bases between them. Germline V gene sequence: CDR1 SGHRS, CDR2 YFSETQ. The CDR3 coding sequence is TGCGCCAGCAGCCCCTCCGGGACAAACACTGAAGCTTTCTTT. Residues: CASSPSGTNTEAFF.

Comments on this clone: A much more abundant neighbour one base away suggests this may be a read error. The rearrangement joins TRBV7-2 to TRBJ2-1, with D tentatively TRBD1 (6 bases). The CDR3 contains 13 residues. Looked up from germline, CDR1 is SGHTA and CDR2 is FQGNSA. Trimming took off 4 bases at V and 3 bases at J, with 7 bases between the two ends. The CDR3 loop reads CASSSDSYNEQFF. CDR3 sequence (DNA): TGTGCCAGCAGCTCGGACAGCTACAATGAGCAGTTCTTC.